Here is one T cell receptor beta chain with its context. Its antigen is not identified. The data were taken from a study of T cells expressing NK-cell markers. The wider study: Source material for TCR beta repertoires consisted of sorted CD3+CD56+NKG2C+, CD3+CD56+NKG2C- and CD3+CD56-NKG2C+ T cells.

Study-wide results and caveats: For over five donors, the dominant NKG2C+ clonotypes made up roughly 1.0-7.0% of their CD8+ T cells. In four donors, these clonotypes also led the CD3+CD56-NKG2C+ fraction.

The cDNA for TCR beta came from 5'RACE template switching with UMIs. From its re-call of the 5' RACE reads, TCRdb lists each CDR3 protein once, without DNA. The sample's table shows some 120,000 distinct CDR3 sequences. This TCR came from a woman between 18 and 75 years old in good health. The sequencing sample was made of blood T cells: a sorted CD56 or NKG2C T cell subset, CD4+ or CD8+ T cells, or bulk PBMC T cells (not recorded which).

The CDR3 protein is CASSLPSKAELAGPEDTGELFF. This chain links TRBV5-4 with TRBJ2-2; the D gene TCRdb calls, TRBD2, cannot be checked with no DNA. The V gene's germline CDR1 is SGHNT and CDR2 YYREEE (reference sequence). CDR3 size: 22 residues.